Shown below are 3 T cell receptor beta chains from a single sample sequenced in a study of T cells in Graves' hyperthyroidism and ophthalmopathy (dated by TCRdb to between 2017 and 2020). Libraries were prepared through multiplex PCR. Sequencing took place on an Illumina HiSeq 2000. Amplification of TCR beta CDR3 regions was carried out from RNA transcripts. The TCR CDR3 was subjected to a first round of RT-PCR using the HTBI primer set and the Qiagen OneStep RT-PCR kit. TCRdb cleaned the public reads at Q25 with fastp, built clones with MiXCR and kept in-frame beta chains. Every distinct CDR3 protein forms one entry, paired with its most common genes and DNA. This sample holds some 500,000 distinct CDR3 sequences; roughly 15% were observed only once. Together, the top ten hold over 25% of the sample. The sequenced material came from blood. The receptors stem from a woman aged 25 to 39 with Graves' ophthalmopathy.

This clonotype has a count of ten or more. Here the CDR3 DNA reads TGTGCCAGCAGCTTATCGGTCCGGGAGGGCACAGATACGCAGTATTTT. Protein: CASSLSVREGTDTQYF. The V gene is TRBV7-2, the J gene TRBJ2-3; 7 bases are shared with TRBD2. Germline V gives CDR1 SGHTA, CDR2 FQGNSA. The CDR3 spans 16 residues. With V trimmed by 2 bases and J by 1 base, 6 bases remained unmatched. Together with reference TRBV7-2 and TRBJ2-3, the CDR3 gives the full variable domain: GAGVSQSPSNKVTEKGKDVELRCDPISGHTALYWYRQSLGQGLEFLIYFQGNSAPDKSGLPSDRFSAERTGGSVSTLTIQRTQQEDSAVYLCASSLSVREGTDTQYFGPGTRLTVL.

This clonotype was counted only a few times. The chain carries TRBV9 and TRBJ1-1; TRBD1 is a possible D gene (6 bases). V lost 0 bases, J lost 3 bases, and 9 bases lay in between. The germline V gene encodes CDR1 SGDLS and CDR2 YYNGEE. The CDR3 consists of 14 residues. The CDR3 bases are TGTGCCAGCAGCGTAGACAGGGTGGACACTGAAGCTTTCTTT. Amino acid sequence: CASSVDRVDTEAFF.

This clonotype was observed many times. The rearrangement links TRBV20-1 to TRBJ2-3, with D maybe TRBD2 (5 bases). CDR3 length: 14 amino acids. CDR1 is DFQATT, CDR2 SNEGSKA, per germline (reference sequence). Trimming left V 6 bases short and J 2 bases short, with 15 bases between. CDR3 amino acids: CSAKLGGFTDTQYF. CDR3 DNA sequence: TGCAGTGCGAAGCTTGGCGGGTTCACAGATACGCAGTATTTT.